This T cell receptor (beta chain) was sequenced in a study of vaccination and CD4 T cells after COVID-19. About the research overall: Cultures that served as controls received a CEFX pool, an HIV-1 Nef pool, or no peptide.

There are 16 residues in the CDR3. CDR1 is SEHNR, CDR2 FQNEAQ, per germline (reference sequence). The ends were cut back, 1 base at V and 4 bases at J, with 13 bases in the middle. With the Oncomine TCR Beta short-read assay, DNA from cultured CD4+ T cells was sequenced. In TCRdb, the PCR reads were re-called with MiXCR into one record per CDR3 protein. The sample lists over 8,000 distinct CDR3 sequences; 55% to 75% were seen once. Specified treatment: approximately 10-day PBMC culture with coronavirus spike peptide pools or control peptides (ViraFEST assay). To note about this clonotype: Its target is not known.

The genes are TRBV7-9 and TRBJ2-2; possible D gene TRBD2, 6 bases. Input material: CD4+ T cells from blood, cultured in vitro. This TCR derives from a human donor who had recovered from COVID-19. The CDR3 bases are TGTGCCAGCAGCTTAGTCGCGGGGCTGGGCACCGGGGAGCTGTTTTTT. Translating gives CASSLVAGLGTGELFF.